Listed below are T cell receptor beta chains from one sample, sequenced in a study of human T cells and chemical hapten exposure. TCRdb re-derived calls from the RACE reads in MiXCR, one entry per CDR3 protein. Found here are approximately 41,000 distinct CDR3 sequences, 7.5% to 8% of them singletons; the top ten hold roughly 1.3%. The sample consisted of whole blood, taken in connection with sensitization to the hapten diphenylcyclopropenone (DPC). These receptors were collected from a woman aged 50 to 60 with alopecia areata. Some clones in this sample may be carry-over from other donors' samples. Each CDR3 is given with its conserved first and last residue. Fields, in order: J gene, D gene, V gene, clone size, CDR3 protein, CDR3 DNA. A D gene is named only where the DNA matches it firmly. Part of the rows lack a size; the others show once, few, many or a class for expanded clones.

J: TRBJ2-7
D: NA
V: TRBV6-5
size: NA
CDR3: CASSYSLGLPSYEQYF
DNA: TGTGCCAGCAGTTACTCGCTGGGGCTGCCCTCCTACGAGCAGTACTTC

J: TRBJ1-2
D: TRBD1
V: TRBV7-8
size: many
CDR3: CASSPEGDSLYGYTF
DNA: TGTGCCAGCAGCCCCGAGGGGGACAGTCTCTATGGCTACACCTTC

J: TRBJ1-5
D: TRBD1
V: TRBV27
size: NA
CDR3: CASSLDRVNQPQHF
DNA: TGTGCCAGCAGTTTGGACAGGGTAAATCAGCCCCAGCATTTT

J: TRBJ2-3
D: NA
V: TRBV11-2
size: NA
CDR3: CASSTSDTQYF
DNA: TGTGCCAGCAGCACATCAGATACGCAGTATTTT

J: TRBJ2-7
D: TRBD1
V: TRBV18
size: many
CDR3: CASSPGDRNYGEQYF
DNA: TGTGCCAGCTCACCAGGGGACAGGAACTACGGTGAGCAGTACTTC

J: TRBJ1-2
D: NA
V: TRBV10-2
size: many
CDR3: CASRPGRMTVHGYTF
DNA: TGCGCCAGCAGGCCCGGACGGATGACGGTCCATGGCTACACCTTC

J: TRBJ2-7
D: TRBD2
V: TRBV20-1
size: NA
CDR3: CSGEASGKYEQYF
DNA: TGCAGTGGAGAGGCTAGCGGGAAATACGAGCAGTACTTC

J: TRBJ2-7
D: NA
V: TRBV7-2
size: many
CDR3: CASSLGGYSYEQYF
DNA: TGTGCCAGCAGCTTAGGGGGTTATTCCTACGAGCAGTACTTC

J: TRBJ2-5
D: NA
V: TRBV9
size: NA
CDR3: CASSVLPGTETQYF
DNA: TGTGCCAGCAGCGTACTACCGGGGACGGAGACCCAGTACTTC

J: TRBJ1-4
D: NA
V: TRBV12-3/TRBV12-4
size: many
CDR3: CASSPREKLFF
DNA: TGTGCCAGCTCCCCTCGGGAAAAACTGTTTTTT

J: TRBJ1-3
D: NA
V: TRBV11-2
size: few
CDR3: CASSFKGGSGNTIYF
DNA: TGTGCCAGCAGCTTTAAAGGAGGCTCTGGAAACACCATATATTTT

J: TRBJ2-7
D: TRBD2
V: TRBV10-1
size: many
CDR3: CASSRASGGYEQYF
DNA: TGCGCCAGCAGTCGGGCTAGCGGGGGCTACGAGCAGTACTTC

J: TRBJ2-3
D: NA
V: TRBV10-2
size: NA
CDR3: CASSESRGRTDTQYF
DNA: TGCGCCAGCAGTGAGTCCCGGGGACGCACAGATACGCAGTATTTT

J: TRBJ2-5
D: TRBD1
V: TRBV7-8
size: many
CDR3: CASSSGQGAPETQYF
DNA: TGTGCCAGCAGCTCCGGGCAGGGGGCCCCAGAGACCCAGTACTTC

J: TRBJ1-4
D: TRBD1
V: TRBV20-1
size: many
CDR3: CSAFLGTGNEKLFF
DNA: TGCAGTGCGTTCCTCGGGACAGGGAATGAAAAACTGTTTTTT

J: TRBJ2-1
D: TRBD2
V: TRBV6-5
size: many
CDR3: CASSFLAGSYNEQFF
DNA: TGTGCCAGCAGTTTCCTAGCGGGGTCCTACAATGAGCAGTTCTTC

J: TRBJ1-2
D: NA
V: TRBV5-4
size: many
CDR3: CASSPWTDYGYTF
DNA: TGTGCCAGCAGCCCCTGGACAGATTATGGCTACACCTTC

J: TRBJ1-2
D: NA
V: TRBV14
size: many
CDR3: CASSQDNSYGYTF
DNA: TGTGCCAGCAGCCAAGATAACAGCTATGGCTACACCTTC

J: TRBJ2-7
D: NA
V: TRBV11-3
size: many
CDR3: CASSVDASSSYEQYF
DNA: TGTGCCAGCAGCGTGGACGCCTCGAGCTCCTACGAGCAGTACTTC

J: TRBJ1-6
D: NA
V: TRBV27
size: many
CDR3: CASSPGTLNSPLHF
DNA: TGTGCCAGCAGCCCCGGGACCCTCAATTCACCCCTCCACTTT

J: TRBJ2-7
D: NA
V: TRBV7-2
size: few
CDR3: CASSPQGFEQYF
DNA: TGTGCCAGCAGCCCGCAGGGGTTCGAGCAGTACTTC

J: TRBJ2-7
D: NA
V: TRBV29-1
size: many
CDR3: CSVKRGSYEQYF
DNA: TGCAGCGTTAAGAGAGGGTCCTACGAGCAGTACTTC

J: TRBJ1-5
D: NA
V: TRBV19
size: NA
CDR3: CATIPDRRRNQPQHF
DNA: TGTGCCACTATTCCGGACAGAAGGCGCAATCAGCCCCAGCATTTT

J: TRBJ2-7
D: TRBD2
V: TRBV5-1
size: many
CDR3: CATTREGGSYEQYF
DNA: TGCGCCACCACCAGGGAGGGAGGGTCCTACGAGCAGTACTTC

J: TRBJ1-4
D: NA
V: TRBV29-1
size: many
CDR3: CSVENPGPAVGLFF
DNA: TGCAGCGTTGAAAATCCGGGCCCCGCGGTGGGACTGTTTTTT

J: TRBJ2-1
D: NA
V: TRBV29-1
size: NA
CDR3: CSVIEDYNEQFF
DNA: TGCAGCGTTATAGAAGACTACAATGAGCAGTTCTTC

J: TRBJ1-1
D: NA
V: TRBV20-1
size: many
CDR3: CSAEGSMVGNTEAFF
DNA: TGCAGTGCCGAAGGCAGCATGGTGGGGAACACTGAAGCTTTCTTT

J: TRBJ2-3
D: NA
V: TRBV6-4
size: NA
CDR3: CASSDSAGSPDTQYF
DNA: TGTGCCAGCAGTGACTCTGCGGGAAGCCCCGATACGCAGTATTTT

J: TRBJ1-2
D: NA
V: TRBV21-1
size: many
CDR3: CALYRFNYGYTF
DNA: TGTGCCTTATACAGGTTTAACTATGGCTACACCTTC

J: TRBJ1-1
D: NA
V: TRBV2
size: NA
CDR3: CASSASDTEAFF
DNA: TGTGCCAGCAGCGCCTCCGACACTGAAGCTTTCTTT

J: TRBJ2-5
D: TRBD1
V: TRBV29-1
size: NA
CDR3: CSVETGQQETQYF
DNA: TGCAGCGTTGAAACGGGACAGCAAGAGACCCAGTACTTC

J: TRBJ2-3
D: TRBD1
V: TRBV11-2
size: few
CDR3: CASSNRQGVTDTQYF
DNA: TGTGCCAGCAGCAACCGACAGGGTGTAACAGATACGCAGTATTTT

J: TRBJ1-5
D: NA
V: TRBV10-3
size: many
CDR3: CAISELHSNQPQHF
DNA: TGTGCCATCAGTGAGCTCCATAGCAATCAGCCCCAGCATTTT

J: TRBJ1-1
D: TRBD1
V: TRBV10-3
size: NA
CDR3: CAIRTQGGEAFF
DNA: TGTGCCATCAGAACACAGGGGGGTGAAGCTTTCTTT

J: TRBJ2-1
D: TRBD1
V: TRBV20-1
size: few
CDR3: CSAGQLGTGFSYNEQFF
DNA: TGCAGTGCTGGGCAACTGGGGACAGGGTTCTCCTACAATGAGCAGTTCTTC

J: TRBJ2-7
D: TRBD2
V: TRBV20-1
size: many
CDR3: CSAKKLAGGGYEQYF
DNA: TGCAGTGCTAAAAAACTAGCGGGAGGGGGTTACGAGCAGTACTTC

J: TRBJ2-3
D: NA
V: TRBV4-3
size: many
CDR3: CASSQDVAGDTQYF
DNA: TGCGCCAGCAGCCAAGATGTGGCGGGAGATACGCAGTATTTT

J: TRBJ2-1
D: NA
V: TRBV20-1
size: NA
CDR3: CSARQVGLDEQFF
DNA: TGCAGTGCAAGACAGGTTGGTCTCGATGAGCAGTTCTTC

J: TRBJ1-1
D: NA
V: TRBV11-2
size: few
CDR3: CASSLEVNTEAFF
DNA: TGTGCCAGCAGCTTAGAGGTCAACACTGAAGCTTTCTTT

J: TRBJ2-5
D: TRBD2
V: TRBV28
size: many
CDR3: CASSSRLAGYQETQYF
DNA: TGTGCCAGCAGTTCCCGACTAGCGGGCTACCAAGAGACCCAGTACTTC

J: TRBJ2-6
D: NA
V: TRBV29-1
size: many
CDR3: CSVADSSGANVLTF
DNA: TGCAGCGTTGCCGACAGCTCTGGGGCCAACGTCCTGACTTTC

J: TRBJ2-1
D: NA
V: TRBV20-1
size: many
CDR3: CSARAGGPYNEQFF
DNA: TGCAGTGCTAGAGCGGGCGGACCCTACAATGAGCAGTTCTTC

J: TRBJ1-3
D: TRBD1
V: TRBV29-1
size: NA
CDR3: CSVEDRGSGNTIYF
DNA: TGCAGCGTTGAGGACAGGGGCTCTGGAAACACCATATATTTT

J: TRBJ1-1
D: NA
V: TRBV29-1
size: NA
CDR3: CSVLLQGVNTEAFF
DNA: TGCAGCGTCTTATTACAGGGAGTGAACACTGAAGCTTTCTTT

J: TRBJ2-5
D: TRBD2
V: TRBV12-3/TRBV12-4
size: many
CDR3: CASRGTSGQETQYF
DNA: TGTGCCAGCAGGGGGACTAGCGGCCAAGAGACCCAGTACTTC

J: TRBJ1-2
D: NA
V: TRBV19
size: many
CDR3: CASTKSDGNYGYTF
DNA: TGTGCCAGTACCAAGAGCGACGGCAACTATGGCTACACCTTC

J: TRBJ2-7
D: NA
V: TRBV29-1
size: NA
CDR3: CSVESGRSYEQYF
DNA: TGCAGCGTTGAAAGCGGACGCTCCTACGAGCAGTACTTC